This T cell receptor beta chain stems from a study of T-cell reconstitution after alpha-beta-depleted transplantation in children. Findings and caveats of the study: Several hundred expanded graft clones reportedly supplied alpha-beta T cells about two months after transplant.

Library preparation (for TCRbeta) was performed with unique molecular identifiers. TCRdb passed the PCR reads through MiXCR, listing each CDR3 protein once. The sample holds just under 150,000 distinct CDR3 sequences, 8.5% to 10% seen once. On this clonotype itself: Its antigen is currently unknown.

The material was PBMCs, mostly from graft donor cells, obtained 180 days after TCRalphabeta/CD19-depleted stem cell transplant. The clonotype was recovered from a female patient aged 2-9 years who had a stem cell transplant for congenital amegakaryocytic thrombocytopenia, so the T cells may come from the graft donor.

The CDR3 region is CAIKLENTGELFF. CDR3 sequence (DNA): TGTGCCATCAAGCTGGAGAACACCGGGGAGCTGTTTTTT. V usage is TRBV10-3 and J usage is TRBJ2-2; D is unclear. This CDR3 has 13 residues. Germline lookup yields CDR1 ENHRY and CDR2 SYGVKD. The V end was cut by 7 bases, the J end by 1 base, with 7 bases between.